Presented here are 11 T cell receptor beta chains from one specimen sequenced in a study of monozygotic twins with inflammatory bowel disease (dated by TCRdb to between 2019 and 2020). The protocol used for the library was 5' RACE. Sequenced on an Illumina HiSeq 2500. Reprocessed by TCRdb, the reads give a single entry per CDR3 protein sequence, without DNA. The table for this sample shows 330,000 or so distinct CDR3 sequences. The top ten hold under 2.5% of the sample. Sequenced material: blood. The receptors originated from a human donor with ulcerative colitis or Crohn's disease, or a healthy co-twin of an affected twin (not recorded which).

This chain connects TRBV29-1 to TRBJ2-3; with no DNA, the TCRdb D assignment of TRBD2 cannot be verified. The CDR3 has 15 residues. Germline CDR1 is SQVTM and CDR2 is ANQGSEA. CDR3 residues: CSVGPSGASTDTQYF.

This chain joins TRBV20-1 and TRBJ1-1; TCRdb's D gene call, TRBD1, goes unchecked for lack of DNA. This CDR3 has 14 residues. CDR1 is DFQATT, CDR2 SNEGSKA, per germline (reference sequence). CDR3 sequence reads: CSALLGGRNTEAFF.

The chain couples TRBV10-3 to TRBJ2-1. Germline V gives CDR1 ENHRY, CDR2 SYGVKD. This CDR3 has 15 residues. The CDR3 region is CAISGAAESYNEQFF.

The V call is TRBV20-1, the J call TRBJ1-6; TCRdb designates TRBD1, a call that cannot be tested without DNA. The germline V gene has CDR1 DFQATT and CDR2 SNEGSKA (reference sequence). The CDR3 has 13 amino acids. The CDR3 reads CSARTGGNSPLHF.

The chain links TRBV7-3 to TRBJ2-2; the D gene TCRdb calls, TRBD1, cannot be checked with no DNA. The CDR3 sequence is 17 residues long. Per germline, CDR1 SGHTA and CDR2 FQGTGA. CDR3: CASSPPGQGENTGELFF.

CDR3 protein: CASSIDSSYEQYF. The chain has TRBV5-1 and TRBJ2-7. The CDR3 is made up of 13 amino acids. CDR1 and CDR2 from the germline V gene are SGHRS and YFSETQ.

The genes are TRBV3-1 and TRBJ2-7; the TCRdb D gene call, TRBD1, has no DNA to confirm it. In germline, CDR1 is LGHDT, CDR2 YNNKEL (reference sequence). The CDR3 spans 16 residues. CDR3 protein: CASSQRGATITYEQYF.

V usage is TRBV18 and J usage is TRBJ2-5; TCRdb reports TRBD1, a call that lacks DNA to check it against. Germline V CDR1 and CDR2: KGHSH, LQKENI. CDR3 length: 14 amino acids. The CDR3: CASSPNAGGETQYF.

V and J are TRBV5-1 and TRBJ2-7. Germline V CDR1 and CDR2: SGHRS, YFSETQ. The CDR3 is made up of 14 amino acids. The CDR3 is CASSLDRGGNEQYF.

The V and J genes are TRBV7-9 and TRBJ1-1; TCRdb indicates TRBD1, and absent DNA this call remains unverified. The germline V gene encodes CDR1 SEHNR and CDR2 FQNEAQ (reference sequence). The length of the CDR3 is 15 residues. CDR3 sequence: CASSLAAGGFTEAFF.

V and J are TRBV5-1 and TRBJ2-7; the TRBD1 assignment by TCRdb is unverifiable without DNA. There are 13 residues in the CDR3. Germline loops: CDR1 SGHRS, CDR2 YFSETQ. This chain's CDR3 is CASGWTGTGEQYF.